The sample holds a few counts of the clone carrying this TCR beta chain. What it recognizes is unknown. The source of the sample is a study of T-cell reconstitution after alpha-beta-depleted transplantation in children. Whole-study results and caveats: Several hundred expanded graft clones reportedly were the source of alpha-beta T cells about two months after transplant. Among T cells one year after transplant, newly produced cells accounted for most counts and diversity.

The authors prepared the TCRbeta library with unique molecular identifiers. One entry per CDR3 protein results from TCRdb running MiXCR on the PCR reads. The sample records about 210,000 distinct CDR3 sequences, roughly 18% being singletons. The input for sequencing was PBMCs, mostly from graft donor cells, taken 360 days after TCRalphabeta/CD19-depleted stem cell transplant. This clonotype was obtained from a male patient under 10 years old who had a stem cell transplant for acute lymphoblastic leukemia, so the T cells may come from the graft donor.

The CDR3 spells CASHSYNEQFF. Here the CDR3 DNA reads TGTGCCAGCCACTCGTACAATGAGCAGTTCTTC. J is TRBJ2-1 and V is TRBV12-3 or TRBV12-4; D gene ambiguous. V shed 8 bases and J shed 4 bases, with 6 bases lying between them. The CDR3 is 11 residues long.